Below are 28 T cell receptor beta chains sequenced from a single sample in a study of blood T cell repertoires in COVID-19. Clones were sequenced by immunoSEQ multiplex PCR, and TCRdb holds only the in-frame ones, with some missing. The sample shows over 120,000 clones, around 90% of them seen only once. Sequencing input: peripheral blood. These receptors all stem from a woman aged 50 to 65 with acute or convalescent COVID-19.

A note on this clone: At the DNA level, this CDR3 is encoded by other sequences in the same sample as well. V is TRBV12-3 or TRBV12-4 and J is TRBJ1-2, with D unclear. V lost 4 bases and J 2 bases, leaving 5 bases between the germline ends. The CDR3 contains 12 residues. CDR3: CASSSQNYGYTF. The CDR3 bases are TGTGCCAGCAGTTCACAGAACTATGGCTACACCTTC.

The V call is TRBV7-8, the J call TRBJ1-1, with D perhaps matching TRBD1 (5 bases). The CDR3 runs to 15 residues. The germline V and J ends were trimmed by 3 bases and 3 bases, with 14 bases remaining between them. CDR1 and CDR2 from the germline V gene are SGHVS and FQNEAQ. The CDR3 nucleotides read TGTGCCAGCAGCTTGGAGCGAACGACAGACACTGAAGCTTTCTTT. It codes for CASSLERTTDTEAFF.

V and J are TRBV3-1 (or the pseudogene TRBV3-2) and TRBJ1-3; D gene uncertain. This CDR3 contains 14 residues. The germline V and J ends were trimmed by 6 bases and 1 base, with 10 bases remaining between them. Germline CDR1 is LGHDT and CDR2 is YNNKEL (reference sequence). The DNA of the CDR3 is TGTGCCAGCAGTCCCTCGGGGTCTGGAAACACCATATATTTT. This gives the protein CASSPSGSGNTIYF.

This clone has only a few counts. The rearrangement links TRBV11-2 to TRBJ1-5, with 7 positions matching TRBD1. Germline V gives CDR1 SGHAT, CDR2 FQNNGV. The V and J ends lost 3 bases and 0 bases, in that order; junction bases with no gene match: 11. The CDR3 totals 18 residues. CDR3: CASSFDRPQGYSNQPQHF. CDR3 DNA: TGTGCCAGCAGCTTCGACAGACCACAGGGGTATAGCAATCAGCCCCAGCATTTT.

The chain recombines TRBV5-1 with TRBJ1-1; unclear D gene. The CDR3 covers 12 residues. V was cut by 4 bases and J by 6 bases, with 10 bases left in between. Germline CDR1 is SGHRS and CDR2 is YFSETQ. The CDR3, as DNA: TGCGCCAGCAGCCCCGGGTACCCTGAAGCTTTCTTT. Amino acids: CASSPGYPEAFF.

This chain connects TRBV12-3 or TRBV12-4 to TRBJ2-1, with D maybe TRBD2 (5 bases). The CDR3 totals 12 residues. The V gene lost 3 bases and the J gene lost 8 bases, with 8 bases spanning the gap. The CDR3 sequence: CASSLLAHEQFF. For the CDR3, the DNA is TGTGCCAGCAGTTTGCTAGCCCATGAGCAGTTCTTC.

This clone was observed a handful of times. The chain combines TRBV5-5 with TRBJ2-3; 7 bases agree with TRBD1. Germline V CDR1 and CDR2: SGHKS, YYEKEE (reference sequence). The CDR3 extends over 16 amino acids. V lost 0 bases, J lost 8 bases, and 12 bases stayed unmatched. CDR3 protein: CASSLVGGTGAGTQYF. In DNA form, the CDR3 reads TGTGCCAGCAGCTTGGTAGGGGGCACAGGGGCAGGTACGCAGTATTTT.

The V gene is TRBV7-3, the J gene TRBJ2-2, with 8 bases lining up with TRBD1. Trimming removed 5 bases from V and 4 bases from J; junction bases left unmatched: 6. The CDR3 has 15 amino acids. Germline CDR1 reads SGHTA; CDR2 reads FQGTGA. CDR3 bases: TGTGCCAGCAGCGTAGGACAGGGTCGCACCGGGGAGCTGTTTTTT. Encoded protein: CASSVGQGRTGELFF.

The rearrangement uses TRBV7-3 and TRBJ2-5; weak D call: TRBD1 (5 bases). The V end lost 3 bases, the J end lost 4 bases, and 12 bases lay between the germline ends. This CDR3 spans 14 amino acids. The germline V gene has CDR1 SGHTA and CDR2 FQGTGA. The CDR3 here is CASSLLGAGETQYF. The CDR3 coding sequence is TGTGCCAGCAGCTTGTTAGGGGCCGGAGAGACCCAGTACTTC.

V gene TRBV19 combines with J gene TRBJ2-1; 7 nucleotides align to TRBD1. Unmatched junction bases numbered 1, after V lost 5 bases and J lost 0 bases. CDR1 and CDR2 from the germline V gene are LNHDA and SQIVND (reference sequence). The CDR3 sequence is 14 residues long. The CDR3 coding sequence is TGTGCCAGTAGTTCAGGGGGCTCCTACAATGAGCAGTTCTTC. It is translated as CASSSGGSYNEQFF.

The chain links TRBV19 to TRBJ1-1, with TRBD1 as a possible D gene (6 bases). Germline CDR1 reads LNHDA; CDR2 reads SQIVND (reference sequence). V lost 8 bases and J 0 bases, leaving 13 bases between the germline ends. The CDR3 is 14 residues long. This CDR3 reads CASLDREMNTEAFF. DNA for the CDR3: TGTGCCAGTTTGGACAGAGAAATGAACACTGAAGCTTTCTTT.

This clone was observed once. The CDR3 nucleotides are TGCAGCGTTGAAGATCAAGGACAGGGAGACACCATATATTTT. Its translation: CSVEDQGQGDTIYF. The chain is built from TRBV29-1 and TRBJ1-3, with 8 bases identical to TRBD1. The CDR3 is 14 amino acids. Germline V gives CDR1 SQVTM, CDR2 ANQGSEA. With 0 bases clipped from V and 8 bases from J, the junction kept 6 bases outside the gene matches.

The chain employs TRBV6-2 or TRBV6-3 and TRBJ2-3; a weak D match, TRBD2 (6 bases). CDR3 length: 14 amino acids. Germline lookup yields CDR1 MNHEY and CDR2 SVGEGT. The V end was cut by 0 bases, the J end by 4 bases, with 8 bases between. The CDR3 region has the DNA TGTGCCAGCAGTTACTCGGGGGGAGCAGATACGCAGTATTTT. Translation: CASSYSGGADTQYF.

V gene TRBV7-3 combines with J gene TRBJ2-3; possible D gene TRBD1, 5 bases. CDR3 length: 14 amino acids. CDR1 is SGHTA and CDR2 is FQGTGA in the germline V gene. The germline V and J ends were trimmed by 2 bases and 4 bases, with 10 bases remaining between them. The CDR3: CASSLQGLPDTQYF. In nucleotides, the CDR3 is TGTGCCAGCAGCTTACAGGGTCTCCCAGATACGCAGTATTTT. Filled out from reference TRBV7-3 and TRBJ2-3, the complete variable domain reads GAGVSQTPSNKVTEKGKYVELRCDPISGHTALYWYRQSLGQGPEFLIYFQGTGAADDSGLPNDRFFAVRPEGSVSTLKIQRTERGDSAVYLCASSLQGLPDTQYFGPGTRLTVL.

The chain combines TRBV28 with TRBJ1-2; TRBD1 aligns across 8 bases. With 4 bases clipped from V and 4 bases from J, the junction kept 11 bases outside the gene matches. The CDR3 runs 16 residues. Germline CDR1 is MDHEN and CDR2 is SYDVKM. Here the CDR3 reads CASSSSGTGFAYGYTF. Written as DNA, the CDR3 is TGTGCCAGCAGTTCCTCCGGGACAGGATTTGCCTATGGCTACACCTTC.

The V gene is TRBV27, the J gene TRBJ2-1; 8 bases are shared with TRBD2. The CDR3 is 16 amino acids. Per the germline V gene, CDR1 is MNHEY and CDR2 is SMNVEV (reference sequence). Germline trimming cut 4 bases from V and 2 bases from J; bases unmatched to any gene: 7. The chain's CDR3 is CASSSSGRNPYNEQFF. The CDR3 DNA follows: TGTGCCAGCAGTTCAAGCGGGAGAAATCCCTACAATGAGCAGTTCTTC.

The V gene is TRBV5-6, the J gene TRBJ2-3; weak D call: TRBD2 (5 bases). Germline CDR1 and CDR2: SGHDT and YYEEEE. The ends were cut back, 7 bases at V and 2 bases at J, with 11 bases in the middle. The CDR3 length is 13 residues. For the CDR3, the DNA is TGTGCCAGCGATCTGGGAGTCACAGATACGCAGTATTTT. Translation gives CASDLGVTDTQYF.

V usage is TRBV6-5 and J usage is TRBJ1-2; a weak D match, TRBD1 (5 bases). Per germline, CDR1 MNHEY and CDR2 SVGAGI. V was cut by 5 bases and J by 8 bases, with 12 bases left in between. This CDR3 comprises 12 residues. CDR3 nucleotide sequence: TGTGCCAGCAGTCGGAGGGGCGCCGGCTACACCTTC. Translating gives CASSRRGAGYTF.

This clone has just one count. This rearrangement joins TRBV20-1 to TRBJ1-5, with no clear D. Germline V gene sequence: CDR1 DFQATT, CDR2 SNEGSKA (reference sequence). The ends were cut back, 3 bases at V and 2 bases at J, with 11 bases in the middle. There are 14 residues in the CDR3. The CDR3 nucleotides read TGCAGTGCTAGTGTGGGCAGAGGCAATCAGCCCCAGCATTTT. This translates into CSASVGRGNQPQHF.

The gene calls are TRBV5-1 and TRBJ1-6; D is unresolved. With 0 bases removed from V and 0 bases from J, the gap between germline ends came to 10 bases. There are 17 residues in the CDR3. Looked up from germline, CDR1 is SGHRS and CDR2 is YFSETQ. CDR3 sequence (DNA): TGCGCCAGCAGCTTGGACGAGGGAAGCTCCTATAATTCACCCCTCCACTTT. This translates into CASSLDEGSSYNSPLHF.

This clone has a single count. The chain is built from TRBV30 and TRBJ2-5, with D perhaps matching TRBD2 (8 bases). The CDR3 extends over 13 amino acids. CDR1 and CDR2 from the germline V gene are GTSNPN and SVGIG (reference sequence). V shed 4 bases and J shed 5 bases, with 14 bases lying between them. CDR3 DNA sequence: TGTGCCTGGACCCCGGGAGGGGGCGAGACCCAGTACTTC. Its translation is CAWTPGGGETQYF.

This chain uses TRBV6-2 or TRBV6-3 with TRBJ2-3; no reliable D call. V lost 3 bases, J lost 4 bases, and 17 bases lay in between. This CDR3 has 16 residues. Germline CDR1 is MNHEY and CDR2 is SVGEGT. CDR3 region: CASSYSPVYGPDTQYF. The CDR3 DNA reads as TGTGCCAGCAGTTATTCCCCCGTATATGGGCCAGATACGCAGTATTTT.

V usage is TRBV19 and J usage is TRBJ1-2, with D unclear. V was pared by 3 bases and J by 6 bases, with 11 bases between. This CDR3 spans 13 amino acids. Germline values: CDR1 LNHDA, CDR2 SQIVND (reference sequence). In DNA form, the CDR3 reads TGTGCCAGTAGTATTTATGGAGAAGATGGCTACACCTTC. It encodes CASSIYGEDGYTF.

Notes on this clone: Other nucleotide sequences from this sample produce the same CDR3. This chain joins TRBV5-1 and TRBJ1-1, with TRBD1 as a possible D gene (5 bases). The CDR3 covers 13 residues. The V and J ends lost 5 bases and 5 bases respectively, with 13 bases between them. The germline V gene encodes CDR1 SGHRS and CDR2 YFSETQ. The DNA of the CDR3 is TGCGCCAGCAGTTTGAGGGGTGGGACTGAAGCTTTCTTT. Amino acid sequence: CASSLRGGTEAFF.

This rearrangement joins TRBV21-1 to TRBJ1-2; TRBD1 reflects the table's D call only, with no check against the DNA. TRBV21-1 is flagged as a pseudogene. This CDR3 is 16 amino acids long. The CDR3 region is CAILRGNRGSGYGYTF. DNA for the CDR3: TGTGCCATCCTCCGGGGGAACAGGGGTTCCGGATATGGCTACACCTTC.

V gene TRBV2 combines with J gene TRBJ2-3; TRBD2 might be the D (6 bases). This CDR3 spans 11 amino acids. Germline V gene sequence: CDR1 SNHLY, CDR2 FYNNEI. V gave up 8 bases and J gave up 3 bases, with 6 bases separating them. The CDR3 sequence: CASGRTDTQYF. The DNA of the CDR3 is TGTGCCAGCGGGAGGACAGATACGCAGTATTTT.

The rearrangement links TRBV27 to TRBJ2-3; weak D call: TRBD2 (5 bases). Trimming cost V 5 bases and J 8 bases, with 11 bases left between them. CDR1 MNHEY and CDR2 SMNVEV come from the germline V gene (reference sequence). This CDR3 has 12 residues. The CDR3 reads CASSTTRGTQYF. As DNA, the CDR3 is TGTGCCAGCAGTACTACCCGGGGTACGCAGTATTTT.

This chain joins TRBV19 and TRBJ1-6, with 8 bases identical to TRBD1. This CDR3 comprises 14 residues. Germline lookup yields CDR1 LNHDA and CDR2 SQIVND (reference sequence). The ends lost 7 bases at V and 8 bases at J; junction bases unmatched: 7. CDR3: CASTAQGAYSPLHF. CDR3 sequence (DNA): TGTGCCAGTACGGCTCAGGGGGCTTATTCACCCCTCCACTTT.